These 20 T cell receptor beta chains share one sample of origin, sequenced in a study. TCRdb ran MiXCR on the 5' RACE reads and lists one entry per CDR3 protein. Of tens of thousands of distinct CDR3 sequences listed, around 28% are singletons. Sequences were obtained from tumor-infiltrating memory CD4+ T cells sorted from the breast tumor. Subset specified: memory CD4+ T cells, CD4+CD45RO+CD25-. Receptors were obtained from a female donor with breast cancer.

This chain connects TRBV5-1 to TRBJ1-1; maybe TRBD1 (5 bases). Germline V CDR1 and CDR2: SGHRS, YFSETQ. V gave up 7 bases and J gave up 7 bases, with 14 bases separating them. The CDR3 has 12 residues. CDR3 DNA: TGCGCCAGCTCCCGGGGGTGTTTTGAAGCTTTCTTT. Its translation is CASSRGCFEAFF.

The chain carries TRBV28 and TRBJ2-7; TRBD2 is a possible D gene (6 bases). The CDR3 is made up of 13 amino acids. V was cut by 4 bases and J by 6 bases, with 13 bases left in between. Germline lookup yields CDR1 MDHEN and CDR2 SYDVKM. The CDR3, as DNA: TGTGCCAGCAGTTACCGCCTAGCGAGCGAGCAGTACTTC. Its protein product is CASSYRLASEQYF.

To note about this clonotype: At one end, the junction sequence differs from germline, possibly due to a read error. This chain joins TRBV7-9 and TRBJ1-1; D is unresolved. CDR3 length: 14 amino acids. CDR1 and CDR2 from the germline V gene are SEHNR and FQNEAQ (reference sequence). The CDR3 DNA sequence: TGTGCCAGCAGCCAAACCCTTATAGACACTGAAGCTGTCTTT. This codes for CASSQTLIDTEAVF.

The chain joins TRBV5-1 to TRBJ1-2; a possible D gene is TRBD1 (5 bases). This CDR3 is 14 amino acids long. In germline, CDR1 is SGHRS, CDR2 YFSETQ. V lost 1 base, J lost 8 bases, and 15 bases lay in between. CDR3 loop: CASSLSNLEGGYTF. The CDR3 DNA is TGCGCCAGCAGCTTGTCCAACCTGGAGGGGGGCTACACCTTC.

The chain uses TRBV6-2 or TRBV6-3 and TRBJ2-5, with D unclear. This CDR3 comprises 12 residues. V was shortened by 2 bases and J by 3 bases, with 4 bases between the two germline ends. Per the germline V gene, CDR1 is MNHEY and CDR2 is SVGEGT. The CDR3 spells CASSYVEETQYF. CDR3 nucleotide sequence: TGTGCCAGCAGTTACGTCGAAGAGACCCAGTACTTC.

This clonotype has just a few counts. The chain couples TRBV20-1 to TRBJ2-7; 10 bases fit TRBD1. The ends lost 2 bases at V and 2 bases at J; junction bases unmatched: 9. CDR1 is DFQATT and CDR2 is SNEGSKA in the germline V gene (reference sequence). The CDR3 contains 16 residues. In DNA, the CDR3 is TGCAGTGCTAGAAAGAGAGGGACAGGGGATCCCTACGAGCAGTACTTC. Its protein product is CSARKRGTGDPYEQYF.

This clonotype turned up a few times. This chain links TRBV7-2 with TRBJ1-1; 9 nucleotides line up with TRBD1. CDR3 size: 15 residues. Germline V gene data show CDR1 as SGHTA and CDR2 as FQGNSA. V lost 4 bases to trimming and J lost 3 bases; unmatched junction nucleotides: 6. CDR3 region: CASSSQGQGHTEAFF. DNA of the CDR3: TGTGCCAGCAGCTCACAAGGACAGGGGCACACTGAAGCTTTCTTT.

The genes are TRBV7-2 and TRBJ2-3; D is unclear. Germline V gene data show CDR1 as SGHTA and CDR2 as FQGNSA. V dropped 3 bases and J dropped 8 bases, with 6 bases sitting between them. This CDR3 is 11 amino acids long. CDR3 DNA: TGTGCCAGCAGCTTTGGCAGTACGCAGTATTTT. Translation: CASSFGSTQYF. The entire variable domain, with the rest obtained from reference TRBV7-2 and TRBJ2-3, is as follows: GAGVSQSPSNKVTEKGKDVELRCDPISGHTALYWYRQSLGQGLEFLIYFQGNSAPDKSGLPSDRFSAERTGGSVSTLTIQRTQQEDSAVYLCASSFGSTQYFGPGTRLTVL.

The chain carries TRBV6-5 and TRBJ1-6, with TRBD1 matching 10 bases. The ends lost 6 bases at V and 9 bases at J; junction bases unmatched: 5. Germline V lookup: CDR1 MNHEY, CDR2 SVGAGI. The CDR3 is made up of 14 amino acids. CDR3 nucleotides: TGTGCCAGCAGGACGACAGGGGGCCGTTCACCCCTCCACTTT. It translates to CASRTTGGRSPLHF.

This chain links TRBV5-6 with TRBJ2-1; no definite D call. V shed 4 bases and J shed 2 bases, with 13 bases lying between them. The CDR3 sequence is 15 residues long. Germline CDR1 SGHDT, CDR2 YYEEEE. The CDR3: CASSQTANPYNEQFF. For the CDR3, the DNA is TGTGCCAGCAGCCAAACCGCGAATCCCTACAATGAGCAGTTCTTC.

This clonotype was observed a few times. Here the CDR3 DNA reads TGTGCCAGCAGTGGAGAAGGGAAGGAGCAGTTCTTC. Its protein product is CASSGEGKEQFF. The rearrangement joins TRBV2 to TRBJ2-1, with D hard to call. CDR1 is SNHLY, CDR2 FYNNEI, per germline. CDR3 length: 12 amino acids. The V end lost 4 bases, the J end lost 10 bases, and 11 bases lay between the germline ends.

This clonotype was found many times. V is TRBV7-6 and J is TRBJ1-5; D not resolved. Looked up from germline, CDR1 is SGHVS and CDR2 is FNYEAQ. V gave up 2 bases and J gave up 2 bases, with 10 bases separating them. This CDR3 is built from 15 residues. The CDR3 spells CASSLREVGNQPQHF. CDR3 DNA: TGTGCCAGCAGCTTACGGGAGGTTGGCAATCAGCCCCAGCATTTT.

Of note for this clonotype: A clone one base away is much larger, so this may be a read error. The gene calls are TRBV7-3 and TRBJ2-1; TRBD2 matches at 7 bases. V was pared by 5 bases and J by 10 bases, with 11 bases of the junction left unmatched. This CDR3 has 14 amino acids. Germline CDR1 SGHTA, CDR2 FQGTGA. Written as DNA, the CDR3 is TGTGCCAGCAGCAGAGCGGGTAAGGGAGGGGAGCAGTTCTTC. This translates into CASSRAGKGGEQFF.

The chain employs TRBV6-1 and TRBJ1-5; D not certain. The germline CDR1 and CDR2 sequences are MNHNS and SASEGT. The ends were cut back, 2 bases at V and 7 bases at J, with 18 bases in the middle. This CDR3 spans 16 amino acids. The CDR3 reads CASSEHGRVRAQPQHF. The CDR3 DNA reads as TGTGCCAGCAGTGAACATGGGAGAGTTAGAGCCCAGCCCCAGCATTTT.

This clonotype was detected many times. The chain carries TRBV9 and TRBJ2-3, with TRBD2 matching 9 bases. V was pared by 3 bases and J by 4 bases, with 6 bases of the junction left unmatched. This CDR3 has 15 residues. The germline V gene encodes CDR1 SGDLS and CDR2 YYNGEE. DNA for the CDR3: TGTGCCAGCAGCGGAGAGGCGGGAGGGGCAGATACGCAGTATTTT. It codes for CASSGEAGGADTQYF.

The V call is TRBV7-8, the J call TRBJ2-1; TRBD2 aligns across 7 bases. CDR3 length equals 16 residues. Trimming cost V 5 bases and J 0 bases; bases outside gene matches: 7. Germline CDR1 and CDR2: SGHVS and FQNEAQ. CDR3: CASSPSGRASYNEQFF. As DNA, the CDR3 is TGTGCCAGCAGCCCATCAGGGAGGGCCTCCTACAATGAGCAGTTCTTC.

This clonotype is labeled medium-sized. V gene TRBV6-6 combines with J gene TRBJ1-3; no definite D call. V shed 1 base and J shed 1 base, with 8 bases lying between them. The germline CDR1 and CDR2 sequences are MNHNY and SVGAGI (reference sequence). The CDR3 extends over 15 amino acids. The CDR3 nucleotides are TGTGCCAGCAGTTACTTGGGTGGTTCTGGAAACACCATATATTTT. This codes for CASSYLGGSGNTIYF.

This clonotype was recorded many times. V and J are TRBV5-1 and TRBJ1-1; maybe TRBD1 (5 bases). CDR1 and CDR2 from the germline V gene are SGHRS and YFSETQ. This CDR3 is 15 amino acids long. The V and J ends lost 2 bases and 3 bases respectively, with 14 bases between them. The CDR3 DNA reads as TGCGCCAGCAGCTTCTACGCAGTGGGGGACACTGAAGCTTTCTTT. Translated: CASSFYAVGDTEAFF.

The gene calls are TRBV28 and TRBJ1-4; the D gene is possibly TRBD1 (5 bases). The CDR3 consists of 13 residues. Germline CDR1 and CDR2: MDHEN and SYDVKM. Trimming took off 7 bases at V and 8 bases at J, with 14 bases between the two ends. The CDR3 sequence is CASISGSLEKLFF. CDR3 in DNA: TGTGCCAGCATCTCAGGGTCGTTGGAAAAACTGTTTTTT. Full variable domain (rest looked up from reference TRBV28 and TRBJ1-4): DVKVTQSSRYLVKRTGEKVFLECVQDMDHENMFWYRQDPGLGLRLIYFSYDVKMKEKGDIPEGYSVSREKKERFSLILESASTNQTSMYLCASISGSLEKLFFGSGTQLSVL.

This clonotype is labeled medium-sized. The rearrangement joins TRBV20-1 to TRBJ2-7; 14 bases align to TRBD2. V was clipped by 0 bases and J by 7 bases; unmatched bases: 5. CDR3 length: 15 amino acids. Germline CDR1 reads DFQATT; CDR2 reads SNEGSKA (reference sequence). The CDR3 protein is CSARDGTSGGGEQYF. The CDR3 nucleotides read TGCAGTGCTAGAGATGGGACTAGCGGGGGAGGTGAGCAGTACTTC.